This T cell receptor beta chain stems from a study of blood T cell repertoires in COVID-19. Study-wide background: COVID-19 samples, acute and convalescent, were from the United States, Italy and Spain. From T cells, B-cell-depleted T cells, or PBMCs came the material, which was cDNA or gDNA.

In the original processing: Amplification with reference gene primers provided the estimates of nucleated cell counts. Some clones are missing from TCRdb's copy, which holds only in-frame ones; the method was immunoSEQ multiplex PCR. The DNA was the basis for D and trimming; V, J and clone size are from that table. The profile shows 230,000 or so clones, 80% to 85% of them singletons. The CDR3 has 15 amino acids. V gave up 6 bases and J gave up 2 bases; unmatched junction bases: 8. Germline V lookup: CDR1 MNHEY, CDR2 SVGEGT. What was sequenced was peripheral blood. This chain connects TRBV6-2 or TRBV6-3 to TRBJ2-7, with 9 bases lining up with TRBD1. This TCR derives from a human donor in a cohort sampled during active COVID-19. CDR3 in DNA: TGTGCCAGCAGCTCTGGGGGGACAGGGCCCTACGAGCAGTACTTC. Translated, it gives CASSSGGTGPYEQYF.